This T cell receptor (beta chain) was profiled in a study of OX40 agonist ivuxolimab in advanced cancers. Describing the broader study: Ivuxolimab was a fully human IgG2 agonistic monoclonal antibody targeting the costimulatory receptor OX40 (CD134). Intravenous ivuxolimab was administered to patients every 2 weeks at six dose levels: 0.01, 0.1, 0.3, 1.5, 3 and 10 mg/kg. Of the roughly 52 dose-escalation patients, hepatocellular carcinoma was present in 19, melanoma in approximately 15, renal cell carcinoma in 9 and head and neck cancer in 9. In the dose-escalation cohort, approximately 83% of patients were male, and the mean age was roughly 60 years with a range of roughly 20 to 79. Prior anti-PD-1, anti-PD-L1 or anti-CTLA-4 therapy was permitted, and checkpoint inhibitors had been received by around 39% of dose-escalation patients. Partial responses occurred in three dose-escalation patients: two with cutaneous melanoma and one with hepatocellular carcinoma. The point of sequencing TCRbeta in the periphery was to test whether ivuxolimab changed TCR sequence diversity and drove clonal T-cell expansion. The paper reports the monotherapy dose-escalation portion (N of about 56 patients) of the phase I ivuxolimab trial. General conclusions and limits of the study: Clonal expansion of both CD4+ and CD8+ blood T cells was observed from baseline to week 6 at doses 0.1 to 3.0 mg/kg. Low levels of normalized T-cell clonal expansion were also shown by some nonresponding patients. Antigen specificity was not determined for the clonally expanded peripheral T cells. After ivuxolimab, more expanded clones were found on average in CD8+ T cells than in CD4+ T cells. In the 0.1-3.0 mg/kg groups, partial responders were among the patients with the lowest normalized peripheral clonal expansion, particularly in CD8+ T cells.

Concerning this clone itself: It lacks a known antigen. No quality values exist for individual bases; no much larger clone is one base distant.

Based on the germline V gene, the CDR1 and CDR2 sequences are MDHEN and SYDVKM. Trimming takes 4 bases from V and 1 base from J, and the germline ends sit 16 bases apart. The CDR3 holds 16 amino acids from the cysteine to the phenylalanine. Only the CDR3 DNA is retained, 48 bases long and in frame from the first base. Genomic DNA was extracted from sorted cells for sequencing of the TCRbeta CDR3 region. The immunoSEQ Assay was used to sequence the TCRbeta CDR3 regions. What TCRdb holds here is the immuneACCESS table cut down to in-frame rearrangements. Part of the clones is not present; checked against another copy, under half of the missing clones reflect an unresolved V gene, and the others are unexplained. The sample table lists around 60,000 clones, around nine tenths of them with a count of one. Around 0.56% of the sample is taken by the ten largest. The trial excluded patients who had a history of autoimmune disease or who were on systemic immunosuppression. Peripheral blood for TCR sequencing was collected from all dose cohorts at baseline, on cycle 4 day 1, and on cycle 7 day 1. The samples were taken from a phase I, first-in-human, multicenter, open-label dose-escalation trial of ivuxolimab. The trial enrolled adults with locally advanced or metastatic head and neck squamous cell, hepatocellular, melanoma or renal cell carcinoma. Before TCR sequencing, CD4+ and CD8+ T cells were separately sorted from peripheral blood.

The sample in question was CD4+ or CD8+ T cells sorted from blood, obtained in a trial of the OX40 agonist ivuxolimab. This clonotype was sampled from an adult with an advanced solid tumor such as melanoma, head and neck, liver or kidney cancer. The chain couples TRBV28 to TRBJ2-5; the D segment is perhaps TRBD1 or TRBD2, each sharing 6 matched bases. The DNA sequence follows: TGTGCCAGCAGTTCCTATGGGGGGCGGAGCCAAGAGACCCAGTACTTC. Its product reads: CASSSYGGRSQETQYF.